This entry lists 16 T cell receptor beta chains sequenced from one sample in a study of blood T cell repertoires in COVID-19. Assay: immunoSEQ multiplex PCR; the TCRdb copy retains only in-frame clones and omits some. This table holds about 87,000 clones, around 88% found once. The sample taken for sequencing was peripheral blood. The receptors shown here come from a woman aged 55-70 years with acute or convalescent COVID-19.

This clone was seen a handful of times. In DNA, the CDR3 is TGCAGCGTGCAGGGCTTTCGGGGCTACACCTTC. Its protein is CSVQGFRGYTF. The rearrangement links TRBV29-1 to TRBJ1-2; maybe TRBD1 (5 bases). The CDR3 has 11 residues. Germline CDR1 is SQVTM and CDR2 is ANQGSEA. V shed 6 bases and J shed 8 bases, with 13 bases lying between them.

This chain uses TRBV12-3 or TRBV12-4 with TRBJ2-1, with 7 bases that match TRBD1. The J segment lost 8 bases and the V segment lost 4 bases, leaving 5 bases of the junction unmatched. This CDR3 has 13 amino acids. CDR3 nucleotide sequence: TGTGCCAGCAGTTCCGACAGGGACGATGAGCAGTTCTTC. It specifies CASSSDRDDEQFF.

The chain uses TRBV9 and TRBJ1-4; possibly TRBD1 for D (6 bases). Looked up from germline, CDR1 is SGDLS and CDR2 is YYNGEE. CDR3 length: 14 amino acids. V gave up 4 bases and J gave up 8 bases, with 15 bases separating them. The CDR3 reads CASSLTGTSEKLFF. Written as DNA, the CDR3 is TGTGCCAGCAGCCTGACAGGTACCAGCGAAAAACTGTTTTTT.

The chain joins TRBV6-5 to TRBJ1-4; D remains unclear. This CDR3 region has 14 residues. Germline CDR1 is MNHEY and CDR2 is SVGAGI. Trimming stripped 9 bases from V and 7 bases from J, with 18 bases between. The CDR3 nucleotides are TGTGCCAGAGCGGGCGGGTTTTGGTGTGAAAAACTGTTTTTT. Translation gives CARAGGFWCEKLFF.

The CDR3 spells CASSLKSRGGGTDTQYF. The CDR3 region has the DNA TGTGCCAGCAGCTTAAAATCACGGGGGGGTGGCACAGATACGCAGTATTTT. This sequence joins TRBV7-2 and TRBJ2-3, with TRBD2 matching over 8 bases. Germline CDR1 SGHTA, CDR2 FQGNSA. CDR3 length: 17 amino acids. Trimming at V came to 2 bases and at J to 1 base, leaving 8 bases not matched to a gene.

The chain recombines TRBV20-1 with TRBJ2-1; D is perhaps TRBD1 (5 bases). V gave up 4 bases and J gave up 10 bases, with 8 bases separating them. Germline V gene sequence: CDR1 DFQATT, CDR2 SNEGSKA (reference sequence). The CDR3 spans 10 residues. CDR3 region: CSAKGREQFF. The CDR3 nucleotides are TGCAGTGCTAAGGGGCGCGAGCAGTTCTTC.

The V gene is TRBV7-2, the J gene TRBJ1-1; D is unclear. The CDR3 is made up of 14 amino acids. Germline V gives CDR1 SGHTA, CDR2 FQGNSA. Trimming took off 1 base at V and 1 base at J, with 7 bases between the two ends. CDR3 sequence reads: CASSLDIGNTEAFF. As DNA, the CDR3 is TGTGCCAGCAGCTTAGATATCGGGAACACTGAAGCTTTCTTT.

V usage is TRBV9 and J usage is TRBJ1-6; 7 nucleotides align to TRBD1. Germline lookup yields CDR1 SGDLS and CDR2 YYNGEE. V lost 3 bases, J lost 8 bases, and 2 bases stayed unmatched. The CDR3 is made up of 13 amino acids. CDR3 in DNA: TGTGCCAGCAGCGACAGGGGTGATTCACCCCTCCACTTT. It is translated as CASSDRGDSPLHF.

The chain joins TRBV28 to TRBJ1-2, with a weak D call TRBD1 (5 bases). Trimming removed 8 bases from V and 4 bases from J, with 14 bases in between. This CDR3 is 13 amino acids long. CDR1 MDHEN and CDR2 SYDVKM come from the germline V gene. CDR3 protein: CASRPGEPYGYTF. The CDR3 DNA is TGTGCCAGCCGTCCGGGGGAGCCCTATGGCTACACCTTC.

The V gene is TRBV10-3, the J gene TRBJ1-1; no clear D gene. Germline CDR1 reads ENHRY; CDR2 reads SYGVKD. CDR3 length: 12 residues. The ends were cut back, 7 bases at V and 1 base at J, with 7 bases in the middle. The CDR3 sequence: CAIMAGNTEAFF. The CDR3 coding sequence is TGTGCCATCATGGCAGGGAACACTGAAGCTTTCTTT.

The chain employs TRBV24-1 and TRBJ2-7, with a weak D call TRBD2 (6 bases). V lost 1 base and J lost 6, with 12 bases in between. Per germline, CDR1 KGHDR and CDR2 SFDVKD. The CDR3 sequence is 14 residues long. In nucleotides, the CDR3 is TGTGCCACCAGTGATTTTAGGAGGGGTCCCGAGCAGTACTTC. Translated, it gives CATSDFRRGPEQYF.

The table lists this clone with a count of one. The chain employs TRBV30 and TRBJ1-6; D not certain. Germline V gene data show CDR1 as GTSNPN and CDR2 as SVGIG (reference sequence). The length of the CDR3 is 13 residues. With 8 bases removed from V and 9 bases from J, the gap between germline ends came to 17 bases. In DNA form, the CDR3 reads TGTGCCGGAGGGTGGGGAAACATTTCACCCCTCCACTTT. Translating it yields CAGGWGNISPLHF. The complete variable domain, with remaining parts taken from reference TRBV30 and TRBJ1-6, reads SQTIHQWPATLVQPVGSPLSLECTVEGTSNPNLYWYRQAAGRGLQLLFYSVGIGQISSEVPQNLSASRPQDRQFILSSKKLLLSDSGFYLCAGGWGNISPLHFGNGTRLTVT.

This clone was counted only a few times. V usage is TRBV27 and J usage is TRBJ1-2; D uncertain. The CDR3 runs 13 residues. The germline V gene has CDR1 MNHEY and CDR2 SMNVEV (reference sequence). Trimming took off 9 bases at V and 8 bases at J, with 19 bases between the two ends. The CDR3 bases are TGTGCCAGTAGGACCGAGCAAAGAGGGGGCTACACCTTC. This encodes CASRTEQRGGYTF.

This rearrangement joins TRBV10-3 to TRBJ1-2; D is unclear. Trimming took off 4 bases at V and 4 bases at J, with 7 bases between the two ends. Germline values: CDR1 ENHRY, CDR2 SYGVKD. The CDR3 spans 12 residues. DNA of the CDR3: TGTGCCATCAGTGGGGAGGCCTATGGCTACACCTTC. This sequence encodes CAISGEAYGYTF.

The CDR3 spells CASSRISYGYTF. The CDR3 bases are TGTGCCAGCAGCCGAATATCGTATGGCTACACCTTC. J is TRBJ1-2 and V is TRBV7-8; D ambiguous. Germline CDR1 reads SGHVS; CDR2 reads FQNEAQ. The CDR3 runs 12 residues. V was shortened by 5 bases and J by 5 bases, with 9 bases between the two germline ends.

This chain uses TRBV6-5 with TRBJ2-1, with TRBD1 matching 7 bases. V lost 6 bases, J lost 10 bases, and 6 bases stayed unmatched. This CDR3 is built from 12 residues. Per germline, CDR1 MNHEY and CDR2 SVGAGI. The CDR3 is CASRQGVREQFF. Here the CDR3 DNA reads TGTGCCAGCAGGCAGGGGGTGCGAGAGCAGTTCTTC.